This T cell receptor (beta chain) derives from a study of T cells in Graves' hyperthyroidism and ophthalmopathy. The table lists this clonotype with many counts. Template material for amplifying TCR beta CDR3 regions consisted of RNA transcripts. The HTBI primer set was used in a first-round RT-PCR of the TCR CDR3. Using its own MiXCR run on the multiplex PCR reads, TCRdb lists one record per CDR3 protein. The sample consists of under 300,000 distinct CDR3 sequences, roughly an eighth of them appearing once. The sample consisted of blood. This receptor was obtained from a woman aged 40 to 50 with Graves' hyperthyroidism.

The CDR3 spells CASSSDRADQPQHF. The CDR3 bases are TGTGCCAGCAGTTCGGACAGGGCCGATCAGCCCCAGCATTTT. V gene TRBV12-3 or TRBV12-4 combines with J gene TRBJ1-5; 8 positions agree with TRBD1. With 4 bases clipped from V and 5 bases from J, the junction kept 4 bases outside the gene matches. The CDR3 is made up of 14 amino acids.